The 15 T cell receptor beta chains below were found in one sample sequenced in a study of cytomegalovirus exposure and HLA in healthy donors. Researchers ran the PCR with 60 Vbeta and 13 Jbeta primers. This table comes from immunoSEQ multiplex PCR, and its TCRdb copy is limited to in-frame clones, with some not included. The data contain around 76,000 clones, about 71% of them seen just once; the ten biggest clones take up more than 7.5%. Sequenced material: PBMCs. All receptors come from a woman between 50 and 59 years old in good health and CMV-seropositive.

The chain couples TRBV27 to TRBJ2-5; TRBD2 matches at 14 bases. The junction had 11 bases not matched to a gene; V was cut back by 4 bases and J by 4 bases. The CDR3 has 18 residues. The germline V gene has CDR1 MNHEY and CDR2 SMNVEV (reference sequence). CDR3: CASSSRLAGGWSPETQYF. CDR3 DNA: TGTGCCAGCAGTTCTAGACTAGCGGGGGGGTGGTCCCCAGAGACCCAGTACTTC.

The chain employs TRBV7-8 and TRBJ1-3, with D uncertain. Trimming took 3 bases from V and 0 from J, leaving 6 bases between them. The V gene's germline CDR1 is SGHVS and CDR2 FQNEAQ. CDR3 length equals 14 residues. CDR3 sequence: CASSFGDSGNTIYF. For the CDR3, the DNA is TGTGCCAGCAGCTTCGGGGACTCTGGAAACACCATATATTTT. The full variable domain, with the rest looked up from reference TRBV7-8 and TRBJ1-3, is GAGVSQSPRYKVAKRGQDVALRCDPISGHVSLFWYQQALGQGPEFLTYFQNEAQLDKSGLPSDRFFAERPEGSVSTLKIQRTQQEDSAVYLCASSFGDSGNTIYFGEGSWLTVV.

In its sample, this clone was seen a few times. V is TRBV5-1 and J is TRBJ2-3; 7 bases align to TRBD2. This CDR3 has 16 amino acids. V dropped 4 bases and J dropped 6; count of bases not matched to a gene: 14. CDR1 is SGHRS, CDR2 YFSETQ, per germline. The CDR3 region has the DNA TGCGCCAGCAGCGCCTCCGGGACTATAGTAGGGGATACGCAGTATTTT. Translating it yields CASSASGTIVGDTQYF.

The chain uses TRBV19 and TRBJ1-1; TRBD1 aligns across 10 bases. The V and J ends lost 6 bases and 4 bases, in that order; junction bases with no gene match: 5. CDR1 and CDR2 from the germline V gene are LNHDA and SQIVND (reference sequence). CDR3 length: 14 residues. This CDR3 is CASSATGGVTEAFF. The CDR3 DNA sequence: TGTGCCAGTAGCGCGACAGGGGGCGTCACTGAAGCTTTCTTT.

This clone was counted a few times. The chain links TRBV5-1 to TRBJ2-1, with 10 bases identical to TRBD2. The CDR3 covers 15 residues. V lost 4 bases, J lost 9 bases, and 10 bases stayed unmatched. CDR1 and CDR2 from the germline V gene are SGHRS and YFSETQ. The chain's CDR3 is CASSPQAGGSGEQFF. CDR3 coding DNA: TGCGCCAGCAGCCCACAAGCGGGAGGGTCTGGTGAGCAGTTCTTC.

The chain links TRBV6-4 to TRBJ2-6; tentative D call: TRBD1 (5 bases). CDR3 length: 15 amino acids. The germline V gene has CDR1 MRHNA and CDR2 SNTAGT. Trimming stripped 3 bases from V and 0 bases from J, with 6 bases between. This CDR3 is CASSEGDSGANVLTF. The DNA for the CDR3 is TGTGCCAGCAGTGAAGGGGACTCTGGGGCCAACGTCCTGACTTTC.

The J gene is TRBJ1-1, the V gene TRBV6-6; 8 bases are a match to TRBD1. CDR1 is MNHNY, CDR2 SVGAGI, per germline (reference sequence). The CDR3 is 16 amino acids. Unmatched junction bases numbered 10, after V lost 7 bases and J lost 0 bases. The CDR3 sequence: CASTSGAGGMNTEAFF. The CDR3 DNA reads as TGTGCCAGCACCTCTGGGGCAGGGGGCATGAACACTGAAGCTTTCTTT.

The V gene is TRBV29-1, the J gene TRBJ2-1, with 8 bases aligning to TRBD1. Germline assignment: CDR1 SQVTM and CDR2 ANQGSEA. With V trimmed by 7 bases and J by 9 bases, 11 bases remained unmatched. The CDR3 spans 13 residues. The CDR3 protein is CSGGTGNLGEQFF. CDR3 DNA sequence: TGCAGCGGCGGGACAGGTAACTTGGGTGAGCAGTTCTTC.

This clone was picked up one time. The J gene is TRBJ2-2, the V gene TRBV28; TRBD2 is a possible D gene (6 bases). Per the germline V gene, CDR1 is MDHEN and CDR2 is SYDVKM. Trimming pared 7 bases from V and 1 base from J, leaving 13 bases between. CDR3 length: 15 amino acids. CDR3 nucleotide sequence: TGTGCCAGCACCCTGGCGGGGTTGAACACCGGGGAGCTGTTTTTT. Its protein is CASTLAGLNTGELFF.

The chain is built from TRBV5-8 and TRBJ1-5; 7 bases match TRBD1. The V gene end was trimmed by 2 bases and the J gene end by 2 bases; junction bases not matched to a gene: 4. The V gene's germline CDR1 is SGHTS and CDR2 YDEGEE. This CDR3 region has 15 residues. CDR3 in amino acids: CASSFSGTGNQPQHF. For the CDR3, the DNA is TGTGCCAGCAGCTTTTCCGGGACAGGCAATCAGCCCCAGCATTTT.

The chain links TRBV5-1 to TRBJ1-4, with 9 bases fitting TRBD1. V shed 2 bases and J 4 bases; nucleotides not matched to a gene: 9. CDR1 and CDR2 (germline): SGHRS, YFSETQ. This CDR3 is built from 17 residues. The CDR3 loop reads CASSFKQGAQGNEKLFF. The CDR3 nucleotides are TGCGCCAGCAGCTTCAAACAGGGGGCGCAAGGTAATGAAAAACTGTTTTTT.

The chain couples TRBV7-9 to TRBJ1-2, with 9 bases aligning to TRBD1. The CDR3 spans 17 residues. V was clipped by 0 bases and J by 2 bases; unmatched bases: 7. Germline V gene data show CDR1 as SEHNR and CDR2 as FQNEAQ (reference sequence). The CDR3 here is CASSLAVGGQGNYGYTF. CDR3 in DNA: TGTGCCAGCAGCTTAGCGGTCGGGGGACAGGGAAACTATGGCTACACCTTC.

The J gene is TRBJ2-3, the V gene TRBV27; possibly TRBD2 for D (5 bases). V dropped 2 bases and J dropped 1 base, with 10 bases sitting between them. CDR1 MNHEY and CDR2 SMNVEV come from the germline V gene (reference sequence). The CDR3 covers 15 residues. The CDR3 nucleotides are TGTGCCAGCAGTTTAGGTGCCGGGGGCACAGATACGCAGTATTTT. This gives the protein CASSLGAGGTDTQYF.

The chain links TRBV15 to TRBJ2-1; maybe TRBD2 (6 bases). CDR3 length: 17 amino acids. CDR1 and CDR2 (germline): LNHNV, YYDKDF (reference sequence). V lost 5 bases, J lost 7 bases, and 24 bases lay in between. The CDR3 sequence is CATSGPSGLGGSNEQFF. In DNA form, the CDR3 reads TGTGCCACCAGCGGACCGTCGGGACTCGGGGGATCTAATGAGCAGTTCTTC.

The chain is built from TRBV10-2 and TRBJ1-4; D is unresolved. Trimming shortened V by 7 bases and J by 7 bases, and 7 bases separated the two germline ends. Germline CDR1 and CDR2: WSHSY and SAAADI. The CDR3 sequence is 11 residues long. CDR3 loop: CASTPGEKLFF. The CDR3 region has the DNA TGCGCCAGCACTCCGGGTGAAAAACTGTTTTTT.